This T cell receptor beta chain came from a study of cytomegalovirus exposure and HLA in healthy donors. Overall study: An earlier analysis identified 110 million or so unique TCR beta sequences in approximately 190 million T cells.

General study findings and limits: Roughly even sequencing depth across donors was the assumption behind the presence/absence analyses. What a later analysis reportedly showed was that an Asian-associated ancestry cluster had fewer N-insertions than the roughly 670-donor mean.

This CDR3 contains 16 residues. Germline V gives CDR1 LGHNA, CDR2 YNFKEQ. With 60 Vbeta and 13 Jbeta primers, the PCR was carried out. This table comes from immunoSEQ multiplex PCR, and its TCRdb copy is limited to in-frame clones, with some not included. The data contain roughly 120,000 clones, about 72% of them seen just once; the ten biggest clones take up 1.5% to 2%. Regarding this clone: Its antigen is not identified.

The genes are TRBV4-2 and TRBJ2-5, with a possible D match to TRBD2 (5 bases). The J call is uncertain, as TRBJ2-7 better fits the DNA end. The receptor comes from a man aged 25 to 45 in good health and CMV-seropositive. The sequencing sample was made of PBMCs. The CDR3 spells CASSQASGPASYEQYF. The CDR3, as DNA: TGTGCCAGCAGCCAAGCAAGCGGTCCCGCCTCCTACGAGCAGTACTTC.